Listed below are T cell receptor beta chains from one sample, sequenced in a study of cytomegalovirus exposure and HLA in healthy donors. Measured with immunoSEQ multiplex PCR; TCRdb has only the in-frame clones, and not every one. The sample includes more than 90,000 clones, about 70% of them seen just once. Material for sequencing was PBMCs. The receptors come from a human donor in good health. The CDR3 runs from the conserved cysteine through the conserved F or W. A D gene is named only where the DNA matches it firmly. Clone size, where shown, is once, few, many, or a class for clones that have expanded.

TRBV19,TRBJ1-5,TRBD1,.,TGTGCCAGTAGTGAGGACAGGACTCATCAGCCCCAGCATTTT,CASSEDRTHQPQHF
TRBV11-3,TRBJ2-3,TRBD2,.,TGTGCCAGCAGCTCCACCGGGGAGCGGGGAATCACAGATACGCAGTATTTT,CASSSTGERGITDTQYF
TRBV6-5,TRBJ2-3,TRBD2,.,TGTGCCAGCAACCGGGGGGGGCCGGGCACAGATACGCAGTATTTT,CASNRGGPGTDTQYF
TRBV7-9,TRBJ1-3,.,.,TGTGCCAGCAGCCACCCGCAGGGTGCTGGAAACACCATATATTTT,CASSHPQGAGNTIYF
TRBV30,TRBJ2-1,.,.,TGTGCCTGGGGACAGAAATACAATGAGCAGTTCTTC,CAWGQKYNEQFF
TRBV5-6,TRBJ2-6,.,.,TGTGCCAGCAGCTTGGTACCGGCTGGGGCCAACGTCCTGACTTTC,CASSLVPAGANVLTF
TRBV27,TRBJ1-1,TRBD1,.,TGTGCCAGCAGTTTCAGACAGGGGGCTAGAGGTGAAGCTTTCTTT,CASSFRQGARGEAFF
TRBV7-7,TRBJ2-1,TRBD2,.,TGTGCCAGCAGCTTGACTAGCGGGACTTACAATGAGCAGTTCTTC,CASSLTSGTYNEQFF
TRBV12-5,TRBJ2-7,TRBD2,few,TGTGCTAGTGGACCTAGCGGGAGTACAACCTACGAGCAGTACTTC,CASGPSGSTTYEQYF
TRBV19,TRBJ1-5,.,.,TGTGCCAGTAGGAGGGAGTCGAGGAGACAGCCCCAGCATTTT,CASRRESRRQPQHF
TRBV27,TRBJ1-3,TRBD1,.,TGTGCCAGCAGTCTGGGGACAGATTCTGGAAACACCATATATTTT,CASSLGTDSGNTIYF
TRBV11-2,TRBJ2-5,.,.,TGTGCCAGCAGCTACCTACCGGAGTTCAGAGAGACCCAGTACTTC,CASSYLPEFRETQYF
TRBV5-1,TRBJ1-5,.,.,TGCGCCAGCAGCAGGGATGGGACTGATAATCAGCCCCAGCATTTT,CASSRDGTDNQPQHF
TRBV7-9,TRBJ2-3,.,.,TGTGCCAGCAGCCTCGGTCCGCCCACAGATACGCAGTATTTT,CASSLGPPTDTQYF
TRBV7-8,TRBJ1-5,.,once,TGTGCCAGCAGCTTAGTGGGACTACAGAATCAGCCCCAGCATTTT,CASSLVGLQNQPQHF